This entry concerns a single T cell receptor (beta chain). The antigen is unknown. The sample originates from a study of early T cells in non-severe SARS-CoV-2 infection. MiXCR, applied by TCRdb to the 5' RACE reads, yields one record per CDR3 protein. The data show some 28,000 distinct CDR3 sequences, with approximately 4.2% seen just once and around an eighth held by the top ten. This CDR3 is 15 amino acids long. The study's findings and limits: Anti-spike CD8 specificities were favored by VDJdb matching, whose results missed private and CD4 specificities.

This chain links TRBV12-2 with TRBJ2-7; the DNA was not used to check the table's D call, TRBD1. TRBV12-2 represents a pseudogene. The source of this sequence is an adult who was a healthcare worker with PCR-confirmed SARS-CoV-2 infection or an uninfected control (not recorded which). The source material was whole blood. This CDR3 reads CASRLEPGLDSVRYF. CDR3 in DNA: TGTGCAAGTCGCTTAGAGCCGGGGTTAGACTCCGTTCGGTACTTC.